These 17 T cell receptor beta chains were all obtained from the same sample, sequenced in a study of immune evolution from preneoplasia to lung adenocarcinoma (dated by TCRdb to the early 2020s). The protocol used for the library was the immunoSEQ multiplex PCR assay. Not all clones reach the TCRdb copy of this immuneACCESS table, which keeps in-frame sequences only. Checked studies attribute under half of the gap to unresolved V genes and leave the rest unexplained. The table for this sample lists about 9,500 clones; 70% to 80% of them were counted only once. The ten largest clones represent around 9.7% of the sample. Material: FFPE minimally invasive lung adenocarcinoma tissue. The cell subset or site label for this specimen denotes: micro-invasive lung adenocarcinoma (MIA). These receptors were taken from a donor aged 70 or over with lung adenocarcinoma.

This clone appeared a few times. The V call is TRBV11-2, the J call TRBJ2-7; the D call may be TRBD1 or TRBD2 (5 bases each). Trimming shortened V by 9 bases and J by 6 bases, and 18 bases separated the two germline ends. Germline V gives CDR1 SGHAT, CDR2 FQNNGV. This CDR3 has 13 residues. This CDR3 is CASSSGTQGEQYF. Here the CDR3 DNA reads TGTGCCAGTTCCTCCGGGACCCAAGGCGAGCAGTACTTC. Full variable domain (missing parts from reference TRBV11-2 and TRBJ2-7): EAGVAQSPRYKIIEKRQSVAFWCNPISGHATLYWYQQILGQGPKLLIQFQNNGVVDDSQLPKDRFSAERLKGVDSTLKIQPAKLEDSAVYLCASSSGTQGEQYFGPGTRLTVT.

The chain carries TRBV30 and TRBJ2-2; D might be TRBD2 (7 bases). The CDR3 covers 17 residues. From germline, CDR1 is GTSNPN and CDR2 SVGIG (reference sequence). Trimming pared 2 bases from V and 2 bases from J, leaving 18 bases between. The CDR3 DNA sequence: TGTGCCTGGAGTTCTGGGGTAGGGGGGGCCAACACCGGGGAGCTGTTTTTT. Translating gives CAWSSGVGGANTGELFF.

The chain joins TRBV28 to TRBJ2-1, with TRBD2 matching over 11 bases. With V trimmed by 7 bases and J by 9 bases, 11 bases remained unmatched. CDR1 is MDHEN, CDR2 SYDVKM, per germline. The CDR3 has 15 residues. CDR3 DNA: TGTGCCAGCACCGTTCCCCGGGGACTAGCGGCTGAGCAGTTCTTC. Its protein is CASTVPRGLAAEQFF.

This chain uses TRBV27 with TRBJ2-1; 7 bases agree with TRBD2. The CDR3 runs 16 residues. V trimming: 5 bases; J trimming: 2 bases; junction bases outside the gene matches: 9. Germline V gives CDR1 MNHEY, CDR2 SMNVEV (reference sequence). In DNA form, the CDR3 reads TGTGCCAGCAGTCCACCCGGGCTAGCGGCCTACAATGAGCAGTTCTTC. The encoded protein is CASSPPGLAAYNEQFF.

The gene calls are TRBV18 and TRBJ2-7; no firm D call. The CDR3 spans 18 residues. Germline CDR1 KGHSH, CDR2 LQKENI. Trimming shortened V by 3 bases and J by 2 bases, and 23 bases separated the two germline ends. As DNA, the CDR3 is TGTGCCAGCTCACCCCACCGCCTAATCACGGACCAGCCCTACGAGCAGTACTTC. It encodes CASSPHRLITDQPYEQYF.

The genes are TRBV28 and TRBJ1-4; D is possibly TRBD1 (6 bases). The CDR3 is made up of 13 amino acids. Germline V CDR1 and CDR2: MDHEN, SYDVKM. Trimming removed 6 bases from V and 7 bases from J, with 12 bases in between. DNA of the CDR3: TGTGCCAGCAGAGCAGGGGTAGGTGAAAAACTGTTTTTT. Translating it yields CASRAGVGEKLFF.

The chain links TRBV5-8 to TRBJ2-5; D might be TRBD1 or TRBD2, each matching 5 bases. The germline gives CDR1 SGHTS, CDR2 YDEGEE. The CDR3 loop spans 13 amino acids. The ends were cut back, 4 bases at V and 13 bases at J, with 20 bases in the middle. DNA of the CDR3: TGTGCCAGCAGCCCTGGGACCGGGGTTTCCCGGTACTTC. It is translated as CASSPGTGVSRYF.

The chain joins TRBV2 to TRBJ1-5, with D possibly being TRBD1 (5 bases). CDR3 length: 14 amino acids. The germline gives CDR1 SNHLY, CDR2 FYNNEI. Trimming pared 6 bases from V and 6 bases from J, leaving 15 bases between. DNA for the CDR3: TGTGCCAGCAGAGCTCAGGGAACGGCTCAGCCCCAGCATTTT. It translates to CASRAQGTAQPQHF.

This clone was counted once. The genes are TRBV28 and TRBJ2-2; tentatively, D is TRBD1 or TRBD2 (6 bases each). Trimming took 7 bases from V and 0 from J, leaving 12 bases between them. The CDR3 totals 15 residues. CDR1 is MDHEN, CDR2 SYDVKM, per germline. CDR3 amino acids: CASIGGSANTGELFF. CDR3 DNA: TGTGCCAGCATCGGGGGCTCGGCGAACACCGGGGAGCTGTTTTTT. Together with reference TRBV28 and TRBJ2-2, the CDR3 gives the full variable domain: DVKVTQSSRYLVKRTGEKVFLECVQDMDHENMFWYRQDPGLGLRLIYFSYDVKMKEKGDIPEGYSVSREKKERFSLILESASTNQTSMYLCASIGGSANTGELFFGEGSRLTVL.

V usage is TRBV28 and J usage is TRBJ1-1, with TRBD1 as a possible D gene (5 bases). Germline V lookup: CDR1 MDHEN, CDR2 SYDVKM. The CDR3 sequence is 14 residues long. V was clipped by 6 bases and J by 1 base, with 12 bases between them. The CDR3 sequence: CASRQGSENTEAFF. CDR3 in DNA: TGTGCCAGCAGGCAGGGTTCGGAGAACACTGAAGCTTTCTTT.

The chain carries TRBV10-3 and TRBJ2-5; 9 bases line up with TRBD1. Per germline, CDR1 ENHRY and CDR2 SYGVKD. Losses at the gene ends were 2 bases for V and 0 bases for J; bases not matched to a gene: 16. CDR3 length: 20 residues. CDR3 in amino acids: CAISERLSGTGIMYQETQYF. Written as DNA, the CDR3 is TGTGCCATCAGTGAGCGCCTGTCCGGGACAGGGATAATGTACCAAGAGACCCAGTACTTC.

The chain has TRBV5-1 and TRBJ1-3, with D maybe TRBD1 (5 bases). CDR1 is SGHRS and CDR2 is YFSETQ in the germline V gene. This CDR3 contains 14 residues. V lost 7 bases to trimming and J lost 3 bases, with 14 bases between them. The CDR3 DNA sequence: TGCGCCAGCTCCCCCGGGGGTGATGGAAACACCATATATTTT. Its translation: CASSPGGDGNTIYF.

The rearrangement uses TRBV2 and TRBJ2-1, with 8 bases matching TRBD2. Germline values: CDR1 SNHLY, CDR2 FYNNEI. Losses at the gene ends were 3 bases for V and 10 bases for J; bases not matched to a gene: 5. CDR3 size: 13 residues. CDR3 bases: TGTGCCAGCAGTGATTCGGGAGGGTGGGAGCAGTTCTTC. As protein: CASSDSGGWEQFF.

The V call is TRBV5-1, the J call TRBJ2-7; 16 positions agree with TRBD2. The CDR3 extends over 18 amino acids. With 3 bases clipped from V and 6 bases from J, the junction kept 12 bases outside the gene matches. Per germline, CDR1 SGHRS and CDR2 YFSETQ. Here the CDR3 reads CASSSGLAGGPYLIEQYF. The CDR3 DNA follows: TGCGCCAGCAGCTCGGGACTAGCGGGAGGGCCATATCTAATCGAGCAGTACTTC.

The chain employs TRBV28 and TRBJ1-1, with D uncertain. The CDR3 spans 13 residues. CDR1 and CDR2 (germline): MDHEN, SYDVKM. V dropped 0 bases and J dropped 2 bases, with 4 bases sitting between them. CDR3 sequence: CASSLWRNTEAFF. The CDR3 DNA reads TGTGCCAGCAGTTTATGGAGAAACACTGAAGCTTTCTTT. Based on the CDR3 plus reference TRBV28 and TRBJ1-1, the full variable domain is DVKVTQSSRYLVKRTGEKVFLECVQDMDHENMFWYRQDPGLGLRLIYFSYDVKMKEKGDIPEGYSVSREKKERFSLILESASTNQTSMYLCASSLWRNTEAFFGQGTRLTVV.

This chain uses TRBV25-1 with TRBJ1-1; tentatively, D is TRBD1 (5 bases). This CDR3 is 15 amino acids long. The V and J ends lost 1 base and 1 base respectively, with 10 bases between them. Germline CDR1 MGHDK, CDR2 SYGVNS. The DNA for the CDR3 is TGTGCCAGCAGTGAATTCTTGGGGGGGAACACTGAAGCTTTCTTT. It encodes CASSEFLGGNTEAFF.

The chain uses TRBV2 and TRBJ1-5; D remains unclear. CDR1 is SNHLY, CDR2 FYNNEI, per germline. Trimming removed 4 bases from V and 4 bases from J, with 11 bases in between. This CDR3 has 14 amino acids. CDR3 DNA sequence: TGTGCCAGCAGTGTGGGCCAGACTAATCAGCCCCAGCATTTT. Its translation is CASSVGQTNQPQHF.